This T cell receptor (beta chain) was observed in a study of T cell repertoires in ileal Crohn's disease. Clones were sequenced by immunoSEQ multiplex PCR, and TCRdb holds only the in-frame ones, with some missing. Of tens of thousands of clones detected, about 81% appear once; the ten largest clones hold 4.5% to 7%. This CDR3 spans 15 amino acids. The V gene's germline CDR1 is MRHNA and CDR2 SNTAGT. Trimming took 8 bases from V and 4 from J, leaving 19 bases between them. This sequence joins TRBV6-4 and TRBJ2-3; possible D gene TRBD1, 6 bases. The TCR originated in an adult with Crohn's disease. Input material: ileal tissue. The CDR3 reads CASGPPGHLPDTQYF. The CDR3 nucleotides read TGTGCCAGCGGGCCCCCGGGACACCTACCAGATACGCAGTATTTT.